The 24 T cell receptor beta chains presented below share a single source sample, sequenced in a study of PD-L1 blockade in urothelial cancer. The table came from immunoSEQ multiplex PCR; TCRdb's copy has only in-frame clones and leaves some out. The table records tens of thousands of clones, about 82% of them present only once. Time point specified: pretreatment peripheral blood. The material sequenced was PBMCs, taken around atezolizumab (anti-PD-L1) treatment. These receptors originate from a man older than 75 with urothelial cancer.

This clone was detected only a few times. This rearrangement joins TRBV4-3 to TRBJ1-3, with D perhaps matching TRBD1 (5 bases). V was trimmed by 0 bases and J by 0 bases, leaving 12 bases between them. The V gene's germline CDR1 is LGHNA and CDR2 YSLEER. This CDR3 region has 17 residues. The CDR3 sequence is CASSQEWGKDSGNTIYF. In DNA form, the CDR3 reads TGCGCCAGCAGCCAAGAATGGGGCAAGGACTCTGGAAACACCATATATTTT.

The V call is TRBV7-2, the J call TRBJ1-4; possibly TRBD1 for D (6 bases). Deletions cut 4 bases from V and 8 bases from J, with 14 bases between. The CDR3 totals 14 residues. Germline values: CDR1 SGHTA, CDR2 FQGNSA. The CDR3 spells CASSSGTRGEKLFF. CDR3 coding DNA: TGTGCCAGCAGCTCCGGGACACGAGGGGAAAAACTGTTTTTT.

V is TRBV2 and J is TRBJ2-7; D might be TRBD1 (6 bases). Germline CDR1 and CDR2: SNHLY and FYNNEI. V lost 4 bases, J lost 7 bases, and 14 bases lay in between. This CDR3 has 13 residues. The CDR3 DNA is TGTGCCAGCAGTGGTACAGGGCATGGAGAGCAGTACTTC. Residues: CASSGTGHGEQYF.

In this sample, this clone turned up a few times. The CDR3 reads CASTDAFRGTEAFF. CDR3 nucleotide sequence: TGTGCCAGTACCGACGCTTTTCGGGGCACTGAAGCTTTCTTT. The chain recombines TRBV19 with TRBJ1-1; no reliable D call. This CDR3 region has 14 residues. Germline loops: CDR1 LNHDA, CDR2 SQIVND (reference sequence). V shed 7 bases and J shed 4 bases, with 16 bases lying between them. Drawing the rest from reference TRBV19 and TRBJ1-1, the complete variable domain is DGGITQSPKYLFRKEGQNVTLSCEQNLNHDAMYWYRQDPGQGLRLIYYSQIVNDFQKGDIAEGYSVSREKKESFPLTVTSAQKNPTAFYLCASTDAFRGTEAFFGQGTRLTVV.

The V and J genes are TRBV5-1 and TRBJ2-7; 7 positions agree with TRBD2. Germline V gene sequence: CDR1 SGHRS, CDR2 YFSETQ. The V and J ends lost 5 bases and 3 bases, in that order; junction bases with no gene match: 8. There are 14 residues in the CDR3. CDR3: CASRERGDGYEQYF. Written as DNA, the CDR3 is TGCGCCAGCAGAGAGCGGGGCGACGGCTACGAGCAGTACTTC.

This clone was detected a few times. This rearrangement joins TRBV9 to TRBJ2-1; 11 bases agree with TRBD2. Germline values: CDR1 SGDLS, CDR2 YYNGEE. This CDR3 comprises 16 residues. V lost 4 bases to trimming and J lost 8 bases; unmatched junction nucleotides: 11. The CDR3 DNA reads TGTGCCAGCAGCACACGGACTAGCGGGTCTTCTGATGAGCAGTTCTTC. Encoded protein: CASSTRTSGSSDEQFF.

The genes are TRBV5-1 and TRBJ2-7, with 12 nucleotides matching TRBD2. The CDR3 loop spans 16 amino acids. Germline CDR1 SGHRS, CDR2 YFSETQ. The J segment lost 4 bases and the V segment lost 4 bases, leaving 9 bases of the junction unmatched. The CDR3 DNA sequence: TGCGCCAGCAGCGGGTCGACTAGCGGGAGAGGTTACGAGCAGTACTTC. Translation: CASSGSTSGRGYEQYF.

The chain is built from TRBV11-2 and TRBJ2-7, with 8 bases fitting TRBD1. The junction had 11 bases not matched to a gene; V was cut back by 2 bases and J by 5 bases. The V gene's germline CDR1 is SGHAT and CDR2 FQNNGV. There are 16 residues in the CDR3. CDR3 residues: CASSLSPDRGRDEQYF. As DNA, the CDR3 is TGTGCCAGCAGCTTATCCCCAGACAGGGGTAGGGACGAGCAGTACTTC.

The table lists this clone with a few counts. The gene calls are TRBV5-1 and TRBJ2-5; TRBD1 matches 7 bases. V lost 4 bases, J lost 1 base, and 4 bases stayed unmatched. This CDR3 is built from 14 residues. Germline CDR1 SGHRS, CDR2 YFSETQ. CDR3 bases: TGCGCCAGCAGCCCTTGGACAGGCCAAGAGACCCAGTACTTC. This translates into CASSPWTGQETQYF.

V and J are TRBV6-5 and TRBJ1-1; no clear D gene. This CDR3 comprises 13 residues. The V end lost 6 bases, the J end lost 5 bases, and 13 bases lay between the germline ends. Germline CDR1 is MNHEY and CDR2 is SVGAGI. The CDR3 DNA sequence: TGTGCCAGCAGCTCCGTTGGAGGGACTGAAGCTTTCTTT. Translation gives CASSSVGGTEAFF.

The chain is built from TRBV2 and TRBJ1-2; no firm D call. Germline V gene lookup returns CDR1 SNHLY and CDR2 FYNNEI. The CDR3 is 13 residues long. With 4 bases removed from V and 6 bases from J, the gap between germline ends came to 12 bases. DNA for the CDR3: TGTGCCAGCAGTGGTGGGCCCCCGGATGGCTACACCTTC. It yields the protein CASSGGPPDGYTF.

V usage is TRBV4-3 and J usage is TRBJ1-2; TRBD1 agrees at 9 bases. V was clipped by 2 bases and J by 4 bases; unmatched bases: 11. The CDR3 has 17 amino acids. Germline CDR1 and CDR2: LGHNA and YSLEER. The chain's CDR3 is CASSQTIPGQGPYGYTF. In DNA form, the CDR3 reads TGCGCCAGCAGCCAAACAATACCGGGACAGGGTCCCTATGGCTACACCTTC.

The chain carries TRBV19 and TRBJ1-5; D is uncertain. Germline values: CDR1 LNHDA, CDR2 SQIVND (reference sequence). There are 15 residues in the CDR3. V dropped 7 bases and J dropped 4 bases, with 17 bases sitting between them. CDR3 in amino acids: CASTLYPRVNQPQHF. The DNA for the CDR3 is TGTGCCAGTACTCTCTACCCCCGGGTTAATCAGCCCCAGCATTTT.

J is TRBJ2-3 and V is TRBV9; maybe TRBD1 (5 bases). The CDR3 runs to 13 residues. With 5 bases removed from V and 5 bases from J, the gap between germline ends came to 12 bases. The germline V gene encodes CDR1 SGDLS and CDR2 YYNGEE. CDR3 loop: CASSARGQDTQYF. DNA of the CDR3: TGTGCCAGCAGTGCCCGAGGACAAGATACGCAGTATTTT.

The chain carries TRBV18 and TRBJ1-4; TRBD1 agrees at 7 bases. The CDR3 is 18 residues long. Germline CDR1 KGHSH, CDR2 LQKENI. J gave up 7 bases and V 5 bases, and 19 bases lay outside the gene matches. CDR3 sequence: CASSKTTQLRDRSEKLFF. DNA of the CDR3: TGTGCCAGCTCAAAAACAACCCAACTCCGGGACAGAAGTGAAAAACTGTTTTTT.

The chain recombines TRBV15 with TRBJ2-7; 7 nucleotides match TRBD2. This CDR3 spans 12 amino acids. With V trimmed by 5 bases and J by 7 bases, 5 bases remained unmatched. From germline, CDR1 is LNHNV and CDR2 YYDKDF (reference sequence). The CDR3 sequence is CATSRPSGEQYF. The CDR3 bases are TGTGCCACCAGCCGTCCTAGCGGTGAGCAGTACTTC.

The chain has TRBV7-2 and TRBJ2-3; 11 nucleotides align to TRBD2. J gave up 1 base and V 7 bases, and 10 bases lay outside the gene matches. Germline CDR1 is SGHTA and CDR2 is FQGNSA. The CDR3 runs to 17 residues. DNA for the CDR3: TGTGCCAGCACCGGACTAGCGGGCCCGGGGGGCACAGATACGCAGTATTTT. This sequence encodes CASTGLAGPGGTDTQYF.

This clone was detected once. The chain carries TRBV5-4 and TRBJ1-4; 9 bases align to TRBD1. Germline V lookup: CDR1 SGHNT, CDR2 YYREEE (reference sequence). The CDR3 has 14 residues. Trimming took 4 bases from V and 8 from J; bases not matched to a gene: 6. CDR3 DNA sequence: TGTGCCAGCAGCCAGGCTGACAGGGGGGAAAAACTGTTTTTT. It translates to CASSQADRGEKLFF.

Here the CDR3 DNA reads TGCAGTATAGACAGGGGCCCCAATGAGCAGTTCTTC. Translating it yields CSIDRGPNEQFF. This chain links TRBV29-1 with TRBJ2-1; 8 nucleotides align to TRBD1. The CDR3 covers 12 residues. The germline V gene encodes CDR1 SQVTM and CDR2 ANQGSEA.

This chain joins TRBV28 and TRBJ1-2; D call uncertain. V dropped 4 bases and J dropped 2 bases, with 8 bases sitting between them. The CDR3 sequence is 13 residues long. Germline CDR1 is MDHEN and CDR2 is SYDVKM. This CDR3 is CASSSYTNYGYTF. Here the CDR3 DNA reads TGTGCCAGCAGTTCTTACACGAACTATGGCTACACCTTC.

This sequence joins TRBV5-4 and TRBJ2-3, with TRBD2 matching 10 bases. The CDR3 extends over 16 amino acids. The trim removed 7 bases at V and 1 base at J, leaving 9 bases unmatched. Germline assignment: CDR1 SGHNT and CDR2 YYREEE (reference sequence). CDR3 protein: CASRTTSGTGTDTQYF. DNA for the CDR3: TGTGCCAGCCGCACTACTAGCGGGACGGGCACAGATACGCAGTATTTT.

This chain joins TRBV30 and TRBJ1-3; D is unclear. Trimming cost V 1 base and J 1 base, with 5 bases left between them. CDR1 is GTSNPN and CDR2 is SVGIG in the germline V gene (reference sequence). This CDR3 has 13 amino acids. CDR3: CAWSGVSGNTIYF. The CDR3 DNA reads TGTGCCTGGAGTGGCGTATCTGGAAACACCATATATTTT.

The chain uses TRBV28 and TRBJ2-3, with 8 bases matching TRBD2. This CDR3 spans 15 amino acids. Per germline, CDR1 MDHEN and CDR2 SYDVKM. Unmatched junction bases numbered 8, after V lost 3 bases and J lost 6 bases. Here the CDR3 DNA reads TGTGCCAGCAGTTTGAGGCCTAGCGGGCAGGATACGCAGTATTTT. Its protein is CASSLRPSGQDTQYF.

The chain carries TRBV28 and TRBJ2-2, with D perhaps matching TRBD1 (5 bases). Trimming stripped 3 bases from V and 3 bases from J, with 5 bases between. The V gene's germline CDR1 is MDHEN and CDR2 SYDVKM. The length of the CDR3 is 13 residues. CDR3 amino acids: CASSLTDTGELFF. The CDR3 nucleotides are TGTGCCAGCAGTTTGACAGACACCGGGGAGCTGTTTTTT.